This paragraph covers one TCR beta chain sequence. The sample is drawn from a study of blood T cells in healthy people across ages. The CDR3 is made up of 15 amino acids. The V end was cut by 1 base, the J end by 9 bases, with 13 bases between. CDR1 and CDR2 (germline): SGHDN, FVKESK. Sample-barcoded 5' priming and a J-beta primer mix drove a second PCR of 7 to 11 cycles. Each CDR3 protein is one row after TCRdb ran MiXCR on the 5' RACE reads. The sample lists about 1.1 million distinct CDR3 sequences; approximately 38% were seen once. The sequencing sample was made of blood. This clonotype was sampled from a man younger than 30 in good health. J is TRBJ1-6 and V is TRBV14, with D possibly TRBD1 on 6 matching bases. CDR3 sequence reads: CASSQATGLSSPLHF. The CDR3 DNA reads TGTGCCAGCAGCCAAGCCACAGGGTTAAGTTCACCCCTCCACTTT.